A single sample gave rise to the 18 T cell receptor beta chains below, sequenced in a study of T-cell reconstitution after alpha-beta-depleted transplantation in children. Researchers prepared the TCRbeta library using unique molecular identifiers, the study reports. TCRdb called the PCR reads again in MiXCR, with one record for every CDR3 protein. The repertoire includes about 350,000 distinct CDR3 sequences, roughly 14% of them detected once, and around 4% sits in the top ten. Sequenced here: PBMCs, sampled from the stem cell graft. The receptors here all came from a human donor who donated a stem cell graft to a child with Fanconi anemia.

This clonotype was counted once. The rearrangement uses TRBV27 and TRBJ1-4, with D hard to call. V lost 4 bases and J 5 bases, leaving 14 bases between the germline ends. The germline CDR1 and CDR2 sequences are MNHEY and SMNVEV (reference sequence). The CDR3 runs 15 residues. CDR3 nucleotide sequence: TGTGCCAGCAGTTCCAGGACCGCGCCCAATGAAAAACTGTTTTTT. Translated, it gives CASSSRTAPNEKLFF.

The chain has TRBV5-1 and TRBJ1-2, with D perhaps TRBD1 (6 bases). Trimming removed 2 bases at V and 0 bases at J, with 11 bases between. Germline V gene data show CDR1 as SGHRS and CDR2 as YFSETQ. This CDR3 is 15 amino acids long. For the CDR3, the DNA is TGCGCCAGCAGCTTCTACTCAGGGGCTAACTATGGCTACACCTTC. It encodes CASSFYSGANYGYTF. Supplemented by reference TRBV5-1 and TRBJ1-2, the full variable domain reads KAGVTQTPRYLIKTRGQQVTLSCSPISGHRSVSWYQQTPGQGLQFLFEYFSETQRNKGNFPGRFSGRQFSNSRSEMNVSTLELGDSALYLCASSFYSGANYGYTFGSGTRLTVV.

There are many counts of this clonotype. The chain links TRBV11-2 to TRBJ2-3, with a possible D match to TRBD2 (6 bases). V dropped 0 bases and J dropped 2 bases, with 9 bases sitting between them. The CDR3 covers 15 residues. CDR1 is SGHAT, CDR2 FQNNGV, per germline. The DNA of the CDR3 is TGTGCCAGCAGCTTAGAAGCGGGTTACACAGATACGCAGTATTTT. It translates to CASSLEAGYTDTQYF.

This clonotype has a handful of counts. The V and J genes are TRBV13 and TRBJ1-2; D ambiguous. The germline V gene has CDR1 PRHDT and CDR2 FYEKMQ (reference sequence). The V gene lost 1 base and the J gene lost 3 bases, with 6 bases spanning the gap. The CDR3 length is 13 residues. CDR3 sequence: CASSLAQDYGYTF. The CDR3 nucleotides are TGTGCCAGCAGCTTAGCTCAAGACTATGGCTACACCTTC.

The chain carries TRBV5-1 and TRBJ2-7; a possible D gene is TRBD1 (6 bases). Trimming shortened V by 2 bases and J by 3 bases, and 12 bases separated the two germline ends. CDR1 is SGHRS and CDR2 is YFSETQ in the germline V gene. This CDR3 is built from 14 residues. CDR3 in DNA: TGCGCCAGCAGCTTAACGGCAGGGGTCTACGAGCAGTACTTC. It specifies CASSLTAGVYEQYF.

V and J are TRBV5-1 and TRBJ1-1, with D tentatively TRBD1 (6 bases). CDR3 length: 14 amino acids. The germline gives CDR1 SGHRS, CDR2 YFSETQ. V was cut by 4 bases and J by 1 base, with 11 bases left in between. This CDR3 is CASSKDRPNTEAFF. CDR3 nucleotide sequence: TGCGCCAGCAGCAAGGACAGACCGAACACTGAAGCTTTCTTT.

This clonotype was observed many times. The chain links TRBV12-3 or TRBV12-4 to TRBJ2-1, with D perhaps matching TRBD2 (5 bases). V was pared by 4 bases and J by 0 bases, with 13 bases between. This CDR3 is 16 amino acids long. CDR3 residues: CASSYGGGFSYNEQFF. CDR3 DNA: TGTGCCAGCAGTTACGGCGGAGGATTCTCCTACAATGAGCAGTTCTTC.

The J gene is TRBJ2-5, the V gene TRBV1. TRBV1 constitutes a pseudogene. The CDR3 is made up of 15 amino acids. This chain's CDR3 is CTSSEVVSSQETQYF. CDR3 DNA sequence: TGCACCAGCAGTGAAGTGGTCTCATCTCAAGAGACCCAGTACTTC.

At least ten counts were recorded for this clonotype. The chain is built from TRBV25-1 and TRBJ1-1, with D maybe TRBD1 (6 bases). Trimming left V 4 bases short and J 10 bases short, with 10 bases between. This CDR3 has 11 amino acids. Germline CDR1 MGHDK, CDR2 SYGVNS. CDR3 amino acids: CASSVGQTAFF. CDR3 sequence (DNA): TGTGCCAGCAGTGTAGGACAGACAGCTTTCTTT.

There are many counts of this clonotype. The chain couples TRBV9 to TRBJ2-3; 10 nucleotides match TRBD1. The CDR3 runs to 14 residues. CDR1 SGDLS and CDR2 YYNGEE come from the germline V gene. V trimming: 2 bases; J trimming: 6 bases; junction bases outside the gene matches: 3. The CDR3 DNA reads as TGTGCCAGCAGCGTCGGGACAGGGGCGGATACGCAGTATTTT. Amino acid sequence: CASSVGTGADTQYF.

This clonotype was seen a few times. The V gene is TRBV30, the J gene TRBJ1-1, with D hard to call. Per the germline V gene, CDR1 is GTSNPN and CDR2 is SVGIG (reference sequence). Trimming cost V 2 bases and J 5 bases, with 15 bases left between them. CDR3 length equals 14 residues. The CDR3 nucleotides are TGTGCCTGGAGTCCCCCTGTCCGAAGGACTGAAGCTTTCTTT. Translating it yields CAWSPPVRRTEAFF.

The chain has TRBV16 and TRBJ1-1; D gene uncertain. CDR1 is KGHSY and CDR2 is FQNENV in the germline V gene. Deletions cut 1 base from V and 5 bases from J, with 17 bases between. The CDR3 is 16 amino acids. The CDR3 here is CASSQYRKGAATEAFF. The CDR3, as DNA: TGTGCCAGCAGCCAATATCGAAAAGGAGCGGCGACTGAAGCTTTCTTT.

This clonotype is medium-sized within its sample. This chain uses TRBV27 with TRBJ2-4, with D unresolved. The CDR3 is 16 residues long. V was cut by 6 bases and J by 0 bases, with 15 bases left in between. CDR1 and CDR2 from the germline V gene are MNHEY and SMNVEV (reference sequence). The CDR3 DNA reads TGTGCCAGCAGGTCTACCCTCGGTCTAGCCAAAAACATTCAGTACTTC. Its protein product is CASRSTLGLAKNIQYF.

The rearrangement uses TRBV30 and TRBJ1-1; possibly TRBD1 for D (5 bases). Trimming cost V 1 base and J 13 bases, with 16 bases left between them. The CDR3 has 12 amino acids. Germline V CDR1 and CDR2: GTSNPN, SVGIG (reference sequence). The CDR3 DNA reads as TGTGCCTGGAGTGGGGGCCCCCGAGGTGATTTCTTT. Its translation: CAWSGGPRGDFF.

This clonotype appeared once. The J gene is TRBJ2-4, the V gene TRBV9; TRBD1 agrees at 7 bases. The J segment lost 1 base and the V segment lost 4 bases, leaving 8 bases of the junction unmatched. Germline CDR1 and CDR2: SGDLS and YYNGEE. This CDR3 is built from 16 residues. In DNA form, the CDR3 reads TGTGCCAGCAGCCCAGAAACAGGGGTTGCCAAAAACATTCAGTACTTC. Protein product: CASSPETGVAKNIQYF. The entire variable domain, with the rest obtained from reference TRBV9 and TRBJ2-4, is as follows: DSGVTQTPKHLITATGQRVTLRCSPRSGDLSVYWYQQSLDQGLQFLIQYYNGEERAKGNILERFSAQQFPDLHSELNLSSLELGDSALYFCASSPETGVAKNIQYFGAGTRLSVL.

This sequence joins TRBV7-3 and TRBJ1-1, with 9 bases identical to TRBD1. The germline V gene has CDR1 SGHTA and CDR2 FQGTGA. The CDR3 loop spans 15 amino acids. V lost 5 bases to trimming and J lost 1 base; unmatched junction nucleotides: 5. CDR3 sequence reads: CASSEYRGRNTEAFF. CDR3 bases: TGTGCCAGCAGCGAATACAGGGGGCGGAACACTGAAGCTTTCTTT.

V and J are TRBV5-1 and TRBJ2-2; TRBD1 matches at 8 bases. The germline V gene has CDR1 SGHRS and CDR2 YFSETQ. Trimming removed 4 bases from V and 4 bases from J; junction bases left unmatched: 9. This CDR3 contains 16 residues. The CDR3 here is CASSPIGQGATGELFF. The CDR3 DNA follows: TGCGCCAGCAGCCCCATAGGACAGGGAGCCACCGGGGAGCTGTTTTTT.

The genes are TRBV11-1 and TRBJ2-6; TRBD1 aligns across 7 bases. CDR3 length: 18 amino acids. Per germline, CDR1 SGHAT and CDR2 FQDESV (reference sequence). V lost 3 bases to trimming and J lost 0 bases; unmatched junction nucleotides: 8. CDR3 nucleotides: TGTGCCAGCAGCTTTAGGACAGGCATGAGCTCTGGGGCCAACGTCCTGACTTTC. Its translation: CASSFRTGMSSGANVLTF.